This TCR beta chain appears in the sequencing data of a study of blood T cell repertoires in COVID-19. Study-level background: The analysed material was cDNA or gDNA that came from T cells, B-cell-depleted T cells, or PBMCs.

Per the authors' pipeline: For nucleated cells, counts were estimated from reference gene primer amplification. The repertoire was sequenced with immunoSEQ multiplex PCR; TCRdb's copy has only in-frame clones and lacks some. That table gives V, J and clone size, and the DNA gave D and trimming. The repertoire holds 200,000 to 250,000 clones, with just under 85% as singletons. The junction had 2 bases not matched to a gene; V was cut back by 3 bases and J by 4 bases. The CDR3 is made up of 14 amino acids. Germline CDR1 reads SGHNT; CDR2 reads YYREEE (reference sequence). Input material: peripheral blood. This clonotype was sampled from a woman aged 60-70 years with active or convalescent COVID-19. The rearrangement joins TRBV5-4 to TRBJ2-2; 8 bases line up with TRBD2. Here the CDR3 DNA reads TGTGCCAGCAGCTGGCGGGGGGCCACCGGGGAGCTGTTTTTT. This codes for CASSWRGATGELFF.